The 2 T cell receptor beta chains presented below share a single source sample, sequenced in a study of monozygotic twins with inflammatory bowel disease. TCRdb reprocessed the 5' RACE reads, with one entry per CDR3 protein and no DNA. The table lists 150,000 or so distinct CDR3 sequences. Material for sequencing was blood. These receptor sequences come from a human donor with ulcerative colitis or Crohn's disease, or a healthy co-twin of an affected twin (not recorded which).

V is TRBV25-1 and J is TRBJ2-6; the TCRdb call, TRBD2, lacks DNA for checking. Per the germline V gene, CDR1 is MGHDK and CDR2 is SYGVNS. The CDR3 is 17 residues long. The chain's CDR3 is CASSDLAGFSGANVLTF.

The chain is built from TRBV25-1 and TRBJ1-5. Germline V gene lookup returns CDR1 MGHDK and CDR2 SYGVNS. The CDR3 contains 12 residues. CDR3 loop: CASSEGPQPQHF.